Each of the 19 T cell receptor beta chains below was sequenced from the same sample in a study of identical twins. MiXCR was run by TCRdb on the 5' RACE reads, yielding one entry per CDR3 protein. The sample comprises more than 600,000 distinct CDR3 sequences, around a sixth of which are singletons, and 10% to 15% rests with the top ten. The same data also went into a second study, on T cells expressing NK-cell markers.

The sample comprised PBMCs. These receptor sequences come from a young woman in good health.

This clonotype was seen a few times. The chain employs TRBV5-1 and TRBJ2-3; TRBD2 matches 10 bases. This CDR3 is built from 15 residues. V gave up 0 bases and J gave up 4 bases; unmatched junction bases: 2. In germline, CDR1 is SGHRS, CDR2 YFSETQ. The CDR3 protein is CASSLVGLAPDTQYF. CDR3 in DNA: TGCGCCAGCAGCTTGGTGGGACTAGCGCCAGATACGCAGTATTTT. The whole variable domain, filled in from reference TRBV5-1 and TRBJ2-3, reads KAGVTQTPRYLIKTRGQQVTLSCSPISGHRSVSWYQQTPGQGLQFLFEYFSETQRNKGNFPGRFSGRQFSNSRSEMNVSTLELGDSALYLCASSLVGLAPDTQYFGPGTRLTVL.

The sample holds a few counts of this clonotype. The V call is TRBV7-8, the J call TRBJ2-6; D is unresolved. The V end lost 5 bases, the J end lost 4 bases, and 12 bases lay between the germline ends. The CDR3 covers 15 residues. Germline assignment: CDR1 SGHVS and CDR2 FQNEAQ. The CDR3 protein is CASSPSQWGANVLTF. CDR3 nucleotide sequence: TGTGCCAGCAGCCCGTCACAATGGGGGGCCAACGTCCTGACTTTC.

The chain combines TRBV7-2 with TRBJ2-1, with 11 bases lining up with TRBD2. The length of the CDR3 is 17 residues. Germline assignment: CDR1 SGHTA and CDR2 FQGNSA. V lost 5 bases and J lost 4; bases outside the gene matches: 10. This CDR3 reads CASSKTSGGVFYNEQFF. The CDR3 nucleotides read TGTGCCAGCAGCAAAACTAGCGGGGGAGTTTTTTACAATGAGCAGTTCTTC.

The V and J genes are TRBV6-2 or TRBV6-3 and TRBJ1-2; no clear D. Germline lookup yields CDR1 MNHEY and CDR2 SVGEGT. This CDR3 is built from 21 residues. Trimming removed 10 bases from V and 2 bases from J, with 38 bases in between. CDR3 sequence: CATRPPPGRGLTRSNNYGYTF. The CDR3 coding sequence is TGTGCCACCAGACCACCGCCGGGTCGAGGATTGACCCGTTCAAACAACTATGGCTACACCTTC.

This clonotype was counted between two and nine times. The chain links TRBV6-2 or TRBV6-3 to TRBJ1-5; D unresolved. The V end was cut by 0 bases, the J end by 5 bases, with 11 bases between. Germline CDR1 MNHEY, CDR2 SVGEGT. CDR3 size: 15 residues. CDR3 loop: CASSYSKGRDQPQHF. CDR3 bases: TGTGCCAGCAGTTACTCTAAAGGCCGGGATCAGCCCCAGCATTTT.

This clonotype was counted at least ten times. The chain employs TRBV20-1 and TRBJ2-2; 8 nucleotides agree with TRBD2. The CDR3 consists of 15 residues. Trimming cost V 4 bases and J 6 bases; bases outside gene matches: 10. From germline, CDR1 is DFQATT and CDR2 SNEGSKA (reference sequence). The CDR3 region has the DNA TGCAGTGCTATTATAGCGGGAAAGGGGCCCGGGGAGCTGTTTTTT. Its translation is CSAIIAGKGPGELFF.

This clonotype was observed a few times. This rearrangement joins TRBV12-3 or TRBV12-4 to TRBJ2-7; tentatively, D is TRBD2 (5 bases). Between the trimmed V and J ends, which lost 7 bases and 6 bases, there was a span of 19 bases. This CDR3 has 14 residues. The CDR3 DNA follows: TGTGCCAGCATGCACCCCTCTAGCTCTTTCGAGCAGTACTTC. It yields the protein CASMHPSSSFEQYF.

This clonotype was observed a handful of times. The chain is built from TRBV12-3 or TRBV12-4 and TRBJ2-2; D is ambiguous. Deletions cut 10 bases from V and 7 bases from J, with 10 bases between. The CDR3 totals 11 residues. The CDR3 sequence: CAKGKGGELFF. CDR3 DNA: TGTGCCAAAGGAAAAGGCGGGGAGCTGTTTTTT.

The chain recombines TRBV7-3 with TRBJ2-1, with D maybe TRBD2 (5 bases). The germline V gene has CDR1 SGHTA and CDR2 FQGTGA. V dropped 5 bases and J dropped 9 bases, with 11 bases sitting between them. This CDR3 is built from 12 residues. CDR3 amino acids: CASSQTRGEQFF. DNA of the CDR3: TGTGCCAGCAGCCAAACCCGGGGTGAGCAGTTCTTC. The full variable domain, its missing parts supplied by reference TRBV7-3 and TRBJ2-1, is GAGVSQTPSNKVTEKGKYVELRCDPISGHTALYWYRQSLGQGPEFLIYFQGTGAADDSGLPNDRFFAVRPEGSVSTLKIQRTERGDSAVYLCASSQTRGEQFFGPGTRLTVL.

The gene calls are TRBV12-3 or TRBV12-4 and TRBJ1-1; D possibly corresponds to TRBD1 (5 bases). The V and J ends lost 5 bases and 3 bases respectively, with 13 bases between them. The CDR3 loop spans 14 amino acids. CDR3 coding DNA: TGTGCCAGCAGTAAAAGAACAGGATACACTGAAGCTTTCTTT. Its protein is CASSKRTGYTEAFF.

This clonotype was counted a few times. This rearrangement joins TRBV12-3 or TRBV12-4 to TRBJ2-7; the D gene could be TRBD1 or TRBD2 (5 bases each). CDR3 length: 13 residues. V was trimmed by 1 base and J by 6 bases, leaving 10 bases between them. Here the CDR3 DNA reads TGTGCCAGCAGTTTAGTAACAGGAGGCGAGCAGTACTTC. Translation gives CASSLVTGGEQYF.

There are a few counts of this clonotype. This chain joins TRBV12-3 or TRBV12-4 and TRBJ1-3; D is uncertain. V was pared by 4 bases and J by 0 bases, with 10 bases between. The CDR3 length is 15 residues. CDR3 nucleotide sequence: TGTGCCAGCAGTTCGAGCCATAGCTCTGGAAACACCATATATTTT. Protein: CASSSSHSSGNTIYF.

This clonotype showed up just a few times. The chain joins TRBV7-9 to TRBJ1-1; no clear D. Trimming took off 5 bases at V and 4 bases at J, with 11 bases between the two ends. Germline CDR1 reads SEHNR; CDR2 reads FQNEAQ (reference sequence). The CDR3 is 13 amino acids. For the CDR3, the DNA is TGTGCCAGCAGCCCCAGCGCGGGCACTGAAGCTTTCTTT. Encoded protein: CASSPSAGTEAFF.

The rearrangement uses TRBV10-3 and TRBJ2-5; 8 positions agree with TRBD2. V shed 7 bases and J 2 bases; nucleotides not matched to a gene: 6. Germline CDR1 is ENHRY and CDR2 is SYGVKD. This CDR3 region has 14 residues. The CDR3 DNA sequence: TGTGCCATCAACCGCGGGGGGCCTCAAGAGACCCAGTACTTC. As protein: CAINRGGPQETQYF.

The chain joins TRBV7-8 to TRBJ2-3; D could derive from TRBD1 or TRBD2 (5 bases each). Germline-derived CDR1 and CDR2 are SGHVS and FQNEAQ. V was pared by 5 bases and J by 0 bases, with 15 bases between. The CDR3 contains 16 residues. The chain's CDR3 is CASSVWDHTSTDTQYF. The CDR3 DNA reads as TGTGCCAGCAGCGTCTGGGACCACACTAGCACAGATACGCAGTATTTT.

The table lists this clonotype with a few counts. The rearrangement joins TRBV6-5 to TRBJ2-7; D gene uncertain. The CDR3 is 15 residues long. V was cut by 5 bases and J by 2 bases, with 16 bases left in between. Germline assignment: CDR1 MNHEY and CDR2 SVGAGI. The CDR3 region is CASSPEYLKTYEQYF. The CDR3 DNA reads TGTGCCAGCAGTCCTGAGTACCTTAAGACCTACGAGCAGTACTTC.

Ten or more counts support this clonotype. The CDR3: CASLAGMGNEQFF. Written as DNA, the CDR3 is TGTGCCAGTTTAGCGGGAATGGGCAATGAGCAGTTCTTC. V gene TRBV12-3 or TRBV12-4 combines with J gene TRBJ2-1; 8 positions match TRBD2. The junction had 7 bases not matched to a gene; V was cut back by 9 bases and J by 6 bases. The CDR3 has 13 residues.

V is TRBV12-3 or TRBV12-4 and J is TRBJ1-5, with TRBD1 as a possible D gene (5 bases). The CDR3 is 13 amino acids. Trimming shortened V by 7 bases and J by 3 bases, and 10 bases separated the two germline ends. CDR3 region: CASIQANNQPQHF. In nucleotides, the CDR3 is TGTGCCAGCATACAGGCGAACAATCAGCCCCAGCATTTT.

In this sample, this clonotype turned up a few times. The chain links TRBV7-2 to TRBJ2-7; 13 bases agree with TRBD2. The CDR3 has 16 residues. With V trimmed by 5 bases and J by 6 bases, 10 bases remained unmatched. The germline CDR1 and CDR2 sequences are SGHTA and FQGNSA. This CDR3 is CASSRTSGRWFGEQYF. The CDR3 region has the DNA TGTGCCAGCAGCCGGACTAGCGGGAGATGGTTCGGCGAGCAGTACTTC.